Described below is a single T cell receptor beta chain sequence and its context. Profiled with immunoSEQ multiplex PCR; TCRdb holds only in-frame clones, not every one. The sample carries over 150,000 clones, 75% to 95% recorded once. This sample was taken from a study of T cell responses to AZD1222 COVID-19 vaccine. CDR1 and CDR2 from the germline V gene are SGHAT and FQNNGV. The CDR3 is 16 amino acids. V lost 3 bases and J lost 4, with 16 bases in between. The sample in question was peripheral blood, obtained on day 0 of AZD1222 vaccination. The rearrangement uses TRBV11-2 and TRBJ1-3, with D perhaps TRBD1 (6 bases). The TCR comes from an adult in good health. The CDR3 DNA is TGTGCCAGCAGCTTGGGGGCAGGCACCCCCGGAAACACCATATATTTT. It is translated as CASSLGAGTPGNTIYF.